The entry below gives a single T cell receptor beta chain sequence along with its context. Its antigen is undetermined. The CDR3 runs to 11 residues. Germline V CDR1 and CDR2: MNHEY, SMNVEV (reference sequence). Trimming took off 7 bases at V and 6 bases at J, with 7 bases between the two ends. These data are taken from a study of identical twins. One entry per CDR3 protein, called by TCRdb with MiXCR from the 5' RACE reads. The sample shows 1.5 million to 2 million distinct CDR3 sequences, 32% of them seen only once. General observations from the study: Out-of-frame beta sequences exhibited a weaker degree of excess twin sharing.

The TCR originated in a newborn girl in good health. This chain links TRBV27 with TRBJ2-1; the D is unclear. The specimen was cord blood. The DNA for the CDR3 is TGTGCCAGCATATATCGCAATGAGCAGTTCTTC. Amino acid sequence: CASIYRNEQFF.